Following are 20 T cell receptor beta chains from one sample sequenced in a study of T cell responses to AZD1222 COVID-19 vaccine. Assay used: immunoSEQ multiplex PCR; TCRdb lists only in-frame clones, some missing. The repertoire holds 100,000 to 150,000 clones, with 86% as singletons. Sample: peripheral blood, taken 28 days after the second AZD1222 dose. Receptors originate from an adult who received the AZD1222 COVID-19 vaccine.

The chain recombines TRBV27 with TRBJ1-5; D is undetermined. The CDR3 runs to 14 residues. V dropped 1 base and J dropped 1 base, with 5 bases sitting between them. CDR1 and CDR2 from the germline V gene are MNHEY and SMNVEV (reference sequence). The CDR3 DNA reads TGTGCCAGCAGTTTATTTGGGAGCAATCAGCCCCAGCATTTT. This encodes CASSLFGSNQPQHF.

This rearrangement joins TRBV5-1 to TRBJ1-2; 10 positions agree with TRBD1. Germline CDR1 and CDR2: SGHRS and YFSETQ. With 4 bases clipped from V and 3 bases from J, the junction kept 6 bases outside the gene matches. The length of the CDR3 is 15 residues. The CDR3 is CASSPGTGADYGYTF. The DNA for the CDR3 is TGCGCCAGCAGCCCGGGGACAGGGGCAGACTATGGCTACACCTTC.

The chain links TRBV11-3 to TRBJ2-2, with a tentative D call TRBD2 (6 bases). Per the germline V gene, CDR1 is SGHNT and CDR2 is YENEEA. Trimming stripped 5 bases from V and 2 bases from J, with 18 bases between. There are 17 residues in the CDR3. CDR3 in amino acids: CASSLKVGRENTGELFF. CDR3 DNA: TGTGCCAGCAGCCTAAAGGTCGGGCGGGAAAACACCGGGGAGCTGTTTTTT.

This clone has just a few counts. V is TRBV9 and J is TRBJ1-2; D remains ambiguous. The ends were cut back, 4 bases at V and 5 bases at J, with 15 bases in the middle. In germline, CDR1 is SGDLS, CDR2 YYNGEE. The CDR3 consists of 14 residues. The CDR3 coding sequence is TGTGCCAGCAGCTCAGCTGCCACGCGGTATGGCTACACCTTC. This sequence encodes CASSSAATRYGYTF. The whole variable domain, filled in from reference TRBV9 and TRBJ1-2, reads DSGVTQTPKHLITATGQRVTLRCSPRSGDLSVYWYQQSLDQGLQFLIQYYNGEERAKGNILERFSAQQFPDLHSELNLSSLELGDSALYFCASSSAATRYGYTFGSGTRLTVV.

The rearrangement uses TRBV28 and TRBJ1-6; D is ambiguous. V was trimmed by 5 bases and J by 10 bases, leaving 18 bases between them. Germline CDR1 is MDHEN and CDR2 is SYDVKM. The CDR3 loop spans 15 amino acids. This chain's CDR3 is CASSRIQTRGSPLHF. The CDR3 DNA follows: TGTGCCAGCAGTCGCATACAGACCCGCGGCTCACCCCTCCACTTT.

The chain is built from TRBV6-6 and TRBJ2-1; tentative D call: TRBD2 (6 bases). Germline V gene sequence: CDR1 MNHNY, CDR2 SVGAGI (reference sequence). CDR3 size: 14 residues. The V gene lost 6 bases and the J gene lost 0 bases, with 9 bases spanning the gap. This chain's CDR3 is CASSRDFSYNEQFF. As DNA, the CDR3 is TGTGCCAGCAGCCGGGACTTCTCCTACAATGAGCAGTTCTTC.

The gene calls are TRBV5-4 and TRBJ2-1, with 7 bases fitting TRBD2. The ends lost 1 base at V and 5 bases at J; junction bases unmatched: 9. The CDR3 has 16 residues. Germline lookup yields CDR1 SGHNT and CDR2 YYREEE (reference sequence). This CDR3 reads CASSLLSLAENNEQFF. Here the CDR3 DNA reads TGTGCCAGCAGCTTGTTGTCTCTAGCGGAGAACAATGAGCAGTTCTTC.

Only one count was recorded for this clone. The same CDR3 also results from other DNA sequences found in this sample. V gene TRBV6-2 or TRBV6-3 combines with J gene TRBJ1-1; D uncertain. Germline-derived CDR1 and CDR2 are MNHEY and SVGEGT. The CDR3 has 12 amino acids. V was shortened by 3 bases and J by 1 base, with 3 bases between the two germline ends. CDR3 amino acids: CASSYPNTEAFF. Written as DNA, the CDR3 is TGTGCCAGCAGTTATCCGAACACTGAAGCTTTCTTT.

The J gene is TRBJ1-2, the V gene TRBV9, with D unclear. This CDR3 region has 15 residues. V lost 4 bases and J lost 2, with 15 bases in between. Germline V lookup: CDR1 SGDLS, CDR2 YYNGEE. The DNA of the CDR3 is TGTGCCAGCAGCCCCCGTGGCACAGAAAACTATGGCTACACCTTC. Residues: CASSPRGTENYGYTF.

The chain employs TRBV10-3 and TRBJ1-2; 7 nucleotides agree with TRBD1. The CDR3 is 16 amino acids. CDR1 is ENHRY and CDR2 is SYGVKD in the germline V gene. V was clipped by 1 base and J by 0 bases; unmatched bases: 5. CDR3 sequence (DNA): TGTGCCATCAGTGAGTATAACAGGGGCTCTAACTATGGCTACACCTTC. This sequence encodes CAISEYNRGSNYGYTF.

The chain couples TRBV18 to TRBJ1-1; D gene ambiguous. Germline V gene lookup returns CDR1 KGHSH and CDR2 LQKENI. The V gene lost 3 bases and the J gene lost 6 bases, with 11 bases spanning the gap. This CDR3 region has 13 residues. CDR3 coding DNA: TGTGCCAGCTCACCGGTCTCGGGCGCTGAAGCTTTCTTT. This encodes CASSPVSGAEAFF.

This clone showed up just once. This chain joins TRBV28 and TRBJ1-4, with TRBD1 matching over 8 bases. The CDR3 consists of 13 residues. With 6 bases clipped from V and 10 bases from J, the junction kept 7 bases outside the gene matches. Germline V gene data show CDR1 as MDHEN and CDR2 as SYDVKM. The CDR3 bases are TGTGCCAGCAGGCCGGACAGGGTGGGAAAACTGTTTTTT. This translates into CASRPDRVGKLFF.

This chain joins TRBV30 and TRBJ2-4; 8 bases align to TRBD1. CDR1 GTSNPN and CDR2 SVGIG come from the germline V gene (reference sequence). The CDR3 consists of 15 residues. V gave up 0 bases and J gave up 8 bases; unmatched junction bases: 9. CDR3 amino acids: CAWSVPHRGIDIQYF. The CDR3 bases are TGTGCCTGGAGTGTCCCCCACAGGGGGATTGACATTCAGTACTTC.

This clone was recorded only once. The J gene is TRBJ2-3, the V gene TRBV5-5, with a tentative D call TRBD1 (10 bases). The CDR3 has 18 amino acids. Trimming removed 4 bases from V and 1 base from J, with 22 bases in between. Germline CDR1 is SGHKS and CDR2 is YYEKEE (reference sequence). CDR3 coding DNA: TGTGCCAGCAGCCCGATGCGGGGGGGGACAGGGGGCACAGATACGCAGTATTTT. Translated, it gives CASSPMRGGTGGTDTQYF.

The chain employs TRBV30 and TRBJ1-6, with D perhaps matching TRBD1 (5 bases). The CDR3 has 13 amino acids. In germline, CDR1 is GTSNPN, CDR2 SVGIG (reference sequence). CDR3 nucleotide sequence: TGTGCTTTGGACGGGGGGACGTATTCACCCCTCCACTTT. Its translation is CALDGGTYSPLHF.

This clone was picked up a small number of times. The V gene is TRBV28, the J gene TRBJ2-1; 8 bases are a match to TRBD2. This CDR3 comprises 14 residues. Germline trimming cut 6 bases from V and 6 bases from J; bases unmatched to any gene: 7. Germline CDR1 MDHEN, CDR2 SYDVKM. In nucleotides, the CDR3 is TGTGCCAGCAGCCATGGACTAGCCATCAATGAGCAGTTCTTC. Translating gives CASSHGLAINEQFF.

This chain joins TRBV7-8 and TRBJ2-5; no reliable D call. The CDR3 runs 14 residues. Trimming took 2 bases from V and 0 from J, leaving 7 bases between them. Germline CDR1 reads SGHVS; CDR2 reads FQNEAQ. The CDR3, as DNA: TGTGCCAGCAGCTTAACACCGTACCAAGAGACCCAGTACTTC. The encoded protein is CASSLTPYQETQYF. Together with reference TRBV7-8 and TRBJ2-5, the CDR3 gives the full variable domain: GAGVSQSPRYKVAKRGQDVALRCDPISGHVSLFWYQQALGQGPEFLTYFQNEAQLDKSGLPSDRFFAERPEGSVSTLKIQRTQQEDSAVYLCASSLTPYQETQYFGPGTRLLVL.

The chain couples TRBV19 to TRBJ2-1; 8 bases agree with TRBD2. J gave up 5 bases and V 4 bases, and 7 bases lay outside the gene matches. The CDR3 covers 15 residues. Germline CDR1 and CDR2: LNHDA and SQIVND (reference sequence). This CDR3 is CASSRKRGSNNEQFF. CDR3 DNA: TGTGCCAGTAGTAGAAAGCGGGGGAGCAACAATGAGCAGTTCTTC.

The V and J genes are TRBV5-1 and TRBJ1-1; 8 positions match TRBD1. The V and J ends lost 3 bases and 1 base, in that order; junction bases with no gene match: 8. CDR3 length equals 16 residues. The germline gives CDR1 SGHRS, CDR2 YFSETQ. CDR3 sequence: CASSSILTGGNTEAFF. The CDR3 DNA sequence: TGCGCCAGCAGCTCGATCTTAACAGGGGGGAACACTGAAGCTTTCTTT.

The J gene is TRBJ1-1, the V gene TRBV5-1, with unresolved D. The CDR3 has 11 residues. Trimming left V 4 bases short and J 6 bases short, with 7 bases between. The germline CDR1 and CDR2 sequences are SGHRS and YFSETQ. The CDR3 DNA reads TGCGCCAGCAGCGCGGCCTCTGAAGCTTTCTTT. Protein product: CASSAASEAFF.